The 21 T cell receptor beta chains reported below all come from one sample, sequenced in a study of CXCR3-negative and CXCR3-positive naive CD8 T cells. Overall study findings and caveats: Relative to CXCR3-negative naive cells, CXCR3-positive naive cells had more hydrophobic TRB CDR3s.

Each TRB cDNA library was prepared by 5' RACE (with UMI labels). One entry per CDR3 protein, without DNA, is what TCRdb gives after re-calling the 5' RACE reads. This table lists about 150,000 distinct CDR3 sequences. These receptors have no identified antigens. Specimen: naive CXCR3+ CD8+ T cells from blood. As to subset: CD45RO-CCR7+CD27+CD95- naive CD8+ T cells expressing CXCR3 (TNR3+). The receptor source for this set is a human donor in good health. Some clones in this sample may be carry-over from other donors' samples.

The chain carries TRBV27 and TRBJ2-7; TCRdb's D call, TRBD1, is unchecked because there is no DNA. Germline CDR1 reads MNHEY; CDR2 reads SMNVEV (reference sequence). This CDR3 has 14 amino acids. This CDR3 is CASSAGQVSYEQYF.

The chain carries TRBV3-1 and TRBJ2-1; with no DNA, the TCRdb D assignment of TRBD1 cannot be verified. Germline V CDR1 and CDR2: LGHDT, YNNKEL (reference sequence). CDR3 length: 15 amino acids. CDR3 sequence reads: CASSLERGSHGEQFF.

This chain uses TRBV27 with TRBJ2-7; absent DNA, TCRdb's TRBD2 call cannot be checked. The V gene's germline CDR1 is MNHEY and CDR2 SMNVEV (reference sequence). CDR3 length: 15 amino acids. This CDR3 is CASSPGSSIVYEQYF.

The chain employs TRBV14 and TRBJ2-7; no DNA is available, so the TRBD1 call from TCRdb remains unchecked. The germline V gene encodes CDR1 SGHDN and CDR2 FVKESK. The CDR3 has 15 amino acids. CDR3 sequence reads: CASSPEQGISYEQYF.

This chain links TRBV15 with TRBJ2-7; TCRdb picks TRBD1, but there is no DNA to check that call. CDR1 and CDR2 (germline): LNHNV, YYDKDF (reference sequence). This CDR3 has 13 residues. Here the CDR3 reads CATSAGVAYEQYF.

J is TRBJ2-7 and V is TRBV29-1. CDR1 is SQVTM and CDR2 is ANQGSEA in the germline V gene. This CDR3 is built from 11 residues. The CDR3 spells CSVVENYEQYF.

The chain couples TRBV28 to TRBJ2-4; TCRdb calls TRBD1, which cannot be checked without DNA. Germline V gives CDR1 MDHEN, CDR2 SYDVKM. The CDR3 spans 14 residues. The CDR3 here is CASESNPRDDIQYF.

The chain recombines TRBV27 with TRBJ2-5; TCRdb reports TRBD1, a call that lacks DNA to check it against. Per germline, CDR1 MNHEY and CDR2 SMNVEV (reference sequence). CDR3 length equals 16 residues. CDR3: CASSPADDRVGETQYF.

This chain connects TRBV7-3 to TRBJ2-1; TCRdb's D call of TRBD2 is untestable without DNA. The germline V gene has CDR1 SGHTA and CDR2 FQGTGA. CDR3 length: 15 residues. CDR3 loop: CASSPLAGGPGEQFF. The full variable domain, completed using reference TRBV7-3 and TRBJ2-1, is GAGVSQTPSNKVTEKGKYVELRCDPISGHTALYWYRQSLGQGPEFLIYFQGTGAADDSGLPNDRFFAVRPEGSVSTLKIQRTERGDSAVYLCASSPLAGGPGEQFFGPGTRLTVL.

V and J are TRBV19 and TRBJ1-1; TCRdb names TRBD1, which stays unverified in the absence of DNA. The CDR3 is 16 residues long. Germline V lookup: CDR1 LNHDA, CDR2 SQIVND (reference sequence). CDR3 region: CASSYDRGDLNTEAFF.

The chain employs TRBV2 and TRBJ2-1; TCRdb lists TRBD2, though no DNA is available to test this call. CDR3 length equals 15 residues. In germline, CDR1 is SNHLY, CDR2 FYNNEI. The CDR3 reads CASSYGRDLYNEQFF.

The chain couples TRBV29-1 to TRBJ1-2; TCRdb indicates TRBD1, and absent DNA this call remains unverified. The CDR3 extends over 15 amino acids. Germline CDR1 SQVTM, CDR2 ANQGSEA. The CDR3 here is CSVETYKDRGLGYTF.

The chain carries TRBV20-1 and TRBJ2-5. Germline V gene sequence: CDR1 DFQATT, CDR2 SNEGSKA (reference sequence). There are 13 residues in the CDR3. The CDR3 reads CSASGLGEETQYF.

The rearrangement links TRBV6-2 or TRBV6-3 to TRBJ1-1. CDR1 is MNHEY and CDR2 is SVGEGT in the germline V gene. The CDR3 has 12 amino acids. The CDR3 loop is CASEGLGAEAFF.

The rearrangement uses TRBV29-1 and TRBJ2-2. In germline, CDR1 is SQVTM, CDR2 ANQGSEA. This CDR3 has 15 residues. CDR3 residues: CSVEFWGSNTGELFF.

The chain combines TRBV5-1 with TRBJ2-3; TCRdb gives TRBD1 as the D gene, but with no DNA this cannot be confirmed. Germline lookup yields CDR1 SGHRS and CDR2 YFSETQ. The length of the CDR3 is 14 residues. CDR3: CASSFLGVKDTQYF.

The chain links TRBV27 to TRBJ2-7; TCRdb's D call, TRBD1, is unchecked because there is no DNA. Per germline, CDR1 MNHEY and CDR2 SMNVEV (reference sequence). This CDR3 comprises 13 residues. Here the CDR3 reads CASSLRGLEEQYF.

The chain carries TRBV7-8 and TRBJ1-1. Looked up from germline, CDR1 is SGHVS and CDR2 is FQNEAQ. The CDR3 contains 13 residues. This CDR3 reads CASTPRAVDEAFF.

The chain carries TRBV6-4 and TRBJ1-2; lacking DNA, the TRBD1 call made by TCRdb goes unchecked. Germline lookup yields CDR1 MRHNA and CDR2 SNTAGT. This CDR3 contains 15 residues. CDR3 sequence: CASSGWDRGNYGYTF.

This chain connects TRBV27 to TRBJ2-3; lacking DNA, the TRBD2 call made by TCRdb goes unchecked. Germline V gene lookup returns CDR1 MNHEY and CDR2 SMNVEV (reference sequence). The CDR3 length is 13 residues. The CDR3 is CASTRGGLNTQYF.

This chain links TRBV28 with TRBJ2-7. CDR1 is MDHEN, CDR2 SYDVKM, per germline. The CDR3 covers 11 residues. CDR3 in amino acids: CATHSSYEQYF.